This record concerns one T cell receptor (beta chain) sequence. The target antigen is unknown. This record comes from a study of T cells in Graves' hyperthyroidism and ophthalmopathy. Findings and caveats of the study: Stable hyperthyroidism was told apart from ophthalmopathy by a model built on 13 V-J features.

V was trimmed by 1 base and J by 1 base, leaving 7 bases between them. CDR1 and CDR2 from the germline V gene are LGHDT and YNNKEL (reference sequence). This CDR3 spans 14 amino acids. Authors of the study amplified TCR beta CDR3 regions from RNA transcripts. A set of HTBI primers served as the primers for a first-round RT-PCR of the TCR CDR3. One entry per CDR3 protein, called by TCRdb with MiXCR from the multiplex PCR reads. In the table there are under 350,000 distinct CDR3 sequences, 12% to 15% of which are singletons. PBMCs were obtained from approximately 9.2 ml fresh peripheral blood. V is TRBV3-1 and J is TRBJ1-1; the D is unclear. The source of this sequence is a woman in her thirties or forties with Graves' ophthalmopathy. The sequencing sample was made of blood. DNA of the CDR3: TGTGCCAGCAGCCAAGCAACTAGGAACACTGAAGCTTTCTTT. Translated, it gives CASSQATRNTEAFF.